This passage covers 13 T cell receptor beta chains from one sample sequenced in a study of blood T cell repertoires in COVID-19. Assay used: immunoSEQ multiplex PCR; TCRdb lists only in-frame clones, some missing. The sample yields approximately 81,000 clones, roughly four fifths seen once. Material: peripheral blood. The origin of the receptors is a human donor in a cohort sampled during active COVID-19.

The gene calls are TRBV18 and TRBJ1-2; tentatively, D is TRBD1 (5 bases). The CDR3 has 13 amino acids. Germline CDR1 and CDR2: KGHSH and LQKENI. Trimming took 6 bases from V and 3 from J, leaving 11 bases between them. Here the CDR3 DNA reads TGTGCCAGCTCTTCAGGACAAGACTATGGCTACACCTTC. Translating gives CASSSGQDYGYTF.

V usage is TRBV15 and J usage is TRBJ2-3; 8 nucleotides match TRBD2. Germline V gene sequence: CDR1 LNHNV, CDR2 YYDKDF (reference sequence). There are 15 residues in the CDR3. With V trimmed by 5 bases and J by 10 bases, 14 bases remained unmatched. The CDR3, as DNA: TGTGCCACCAGCCGGATCCGGGGGGGCCTCGCCGCGCAGTATTTT. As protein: CATSRIRGGLAAQYF.

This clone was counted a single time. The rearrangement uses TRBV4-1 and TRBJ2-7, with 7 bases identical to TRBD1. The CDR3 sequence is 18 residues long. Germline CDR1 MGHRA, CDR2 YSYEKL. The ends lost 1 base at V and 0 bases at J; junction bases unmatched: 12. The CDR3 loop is CASSQGVTGYPSSYEQYF. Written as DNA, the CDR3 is TGCGCCAGCAGCCAAGGTGTGACAGGGTACCCCAGCTCCTACGAGCAGTACTTC.

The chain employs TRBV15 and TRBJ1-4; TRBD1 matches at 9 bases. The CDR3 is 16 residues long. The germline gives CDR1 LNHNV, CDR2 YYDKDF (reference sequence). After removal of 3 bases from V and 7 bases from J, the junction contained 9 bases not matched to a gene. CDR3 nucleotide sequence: TGTGCCACCAGCAGGACAAAGGGACAGGGCGGTGAAAAACTGTTTTTT. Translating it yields CATSRTKGQGGEKLFF.

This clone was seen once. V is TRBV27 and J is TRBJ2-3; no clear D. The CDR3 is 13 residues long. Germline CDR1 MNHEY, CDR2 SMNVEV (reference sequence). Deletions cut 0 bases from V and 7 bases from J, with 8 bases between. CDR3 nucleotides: TGTGCCAGCAGTTTATCACGCGCCAATACGCAGTATTTT. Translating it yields CASSLSRANTQYF.

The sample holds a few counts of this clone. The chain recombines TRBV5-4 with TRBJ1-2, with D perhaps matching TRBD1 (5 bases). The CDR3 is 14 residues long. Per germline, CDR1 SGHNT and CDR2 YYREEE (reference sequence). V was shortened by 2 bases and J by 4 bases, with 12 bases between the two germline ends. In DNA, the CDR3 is TGTGCCAGCAGCTTAGTAGGGGAGGGCTATGGCTACACCTTC. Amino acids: CASSLVGEGYGYTF.

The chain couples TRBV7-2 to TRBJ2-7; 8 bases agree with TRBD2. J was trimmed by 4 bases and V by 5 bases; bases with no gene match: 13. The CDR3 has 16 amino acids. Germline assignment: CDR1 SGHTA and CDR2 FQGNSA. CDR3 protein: CASSANAAGGGYEQYF. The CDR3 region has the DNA TGTGCCAGCAGCGCGAACGCGGCGGGGGGCGGTTACGAGCAGTACTTC.

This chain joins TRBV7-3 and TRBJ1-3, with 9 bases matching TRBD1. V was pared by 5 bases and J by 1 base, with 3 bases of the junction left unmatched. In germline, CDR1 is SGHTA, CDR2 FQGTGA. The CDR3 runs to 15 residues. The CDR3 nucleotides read TGTGCCAGCAGCGCACAGGGGGCTTCTGGAAACACCATATATTTT. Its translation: CASSAQGASGNTIYF.

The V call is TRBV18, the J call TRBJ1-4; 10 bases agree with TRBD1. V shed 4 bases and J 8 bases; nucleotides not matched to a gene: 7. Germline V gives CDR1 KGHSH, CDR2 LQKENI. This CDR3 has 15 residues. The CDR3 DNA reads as TGTGCCAGCTCACGGGACAGGGGAAAGGGGGAAAAACTGTTTTTT. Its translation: CASSRDRGKGEKLFF.

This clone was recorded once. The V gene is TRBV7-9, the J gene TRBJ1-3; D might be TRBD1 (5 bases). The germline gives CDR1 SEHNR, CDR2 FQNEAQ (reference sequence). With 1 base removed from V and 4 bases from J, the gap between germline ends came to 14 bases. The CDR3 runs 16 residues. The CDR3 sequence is CASSLVGGDSGNTIYF. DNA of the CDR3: TGTGCCAGCAGCTTAGTTGGAGGGGACTCAGGAAACACCATATATTTT.

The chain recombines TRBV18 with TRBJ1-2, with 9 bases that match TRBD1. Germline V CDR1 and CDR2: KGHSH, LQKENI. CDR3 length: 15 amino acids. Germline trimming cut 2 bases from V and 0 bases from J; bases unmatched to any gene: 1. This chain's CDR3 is CASSPDRGSNYGYTF. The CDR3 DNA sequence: TGTGCCAGCTCACCAGACAGGGGGTCTAACTATGGCTACACCTTC. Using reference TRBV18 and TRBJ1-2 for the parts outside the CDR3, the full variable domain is NAGVMQNPRHLVRRRGQEARLRCSPMKGHSHVYWYRQLPEEGLKFMVYLQKENIIDESGMPKERFSAEFPKEGPSILRIQQVVRGDSAAYFCASSPDRGSNYGYTFGSGTRLTVV.

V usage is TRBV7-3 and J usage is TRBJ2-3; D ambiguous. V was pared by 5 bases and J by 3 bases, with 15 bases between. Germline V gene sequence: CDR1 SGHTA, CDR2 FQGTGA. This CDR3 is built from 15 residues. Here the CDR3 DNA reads TGTGCCAGCAGCACCCGACCGTCCGGGACAGATACGCAGTATTTT. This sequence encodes CASSTRPSGTDTQYF.

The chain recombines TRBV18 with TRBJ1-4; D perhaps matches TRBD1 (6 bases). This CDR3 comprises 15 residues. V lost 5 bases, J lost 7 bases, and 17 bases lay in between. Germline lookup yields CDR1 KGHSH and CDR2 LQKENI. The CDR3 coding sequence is TGTGCCAGCTCATCTACAGGGATTGGAGGTGAAAAACTGTTTTTT. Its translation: CASSSTGIGGEKLFF.